Below, one T cell receptor (beta chain) is given with its context. These data come from a study of blood T cell repertoires in COVID-19. Turning to the study itself: The analysed material was cDNA or gDNA that came from T cells, B-cell-depleted T cells, or PBMCs.

Germline CDR1 LNHDA, CDR2 SQIVND (reference sequence). This CDR3 comprises 13 residues. V was clipped by 10 bases and J by 5 bases, with 17 bases between them. Original processing notes: The assay estimated nucleated cells by amplifying reference gene primers. Method: immunoSEQ multiplex PCR; TCRdb's copy keeps in-frame clones and lacks some. V and J calls and clone size are as listed in that table; D and trimming were resolved from the DNA. The data hold some 80,000 clones, with around four fifths observed a single time. The chain uses TRBV19 and TRBJ1-1; tentatively, D is TRBD1 (5 bases). This TCR derives from a man at least 80 years old with active or convalescent COVID-19. The sample taken for sequencing was peripheral blood. The CDR3 region is CATGTGTLTEAFF. The DNA for the CDR3 is TGTGCCACCGGGACGGGGACTCTTACTGAAGCTTTCTTT.